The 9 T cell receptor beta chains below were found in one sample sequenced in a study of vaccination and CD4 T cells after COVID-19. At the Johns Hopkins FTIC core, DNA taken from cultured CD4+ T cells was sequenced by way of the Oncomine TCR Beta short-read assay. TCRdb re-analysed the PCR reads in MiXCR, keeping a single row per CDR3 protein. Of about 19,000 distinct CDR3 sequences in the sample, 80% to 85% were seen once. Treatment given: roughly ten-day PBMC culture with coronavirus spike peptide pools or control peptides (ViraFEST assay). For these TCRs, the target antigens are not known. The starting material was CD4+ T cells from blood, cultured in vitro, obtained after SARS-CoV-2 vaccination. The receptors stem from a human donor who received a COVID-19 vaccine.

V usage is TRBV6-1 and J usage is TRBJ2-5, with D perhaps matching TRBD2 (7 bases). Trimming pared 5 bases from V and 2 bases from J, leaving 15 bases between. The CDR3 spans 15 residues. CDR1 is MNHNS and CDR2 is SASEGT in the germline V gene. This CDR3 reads CASSPQKGGQETQYF. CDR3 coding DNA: TGTGCCAGCAGTCCCCAGAAGGGGGGGCAAGAGACCCAGTACTTC.

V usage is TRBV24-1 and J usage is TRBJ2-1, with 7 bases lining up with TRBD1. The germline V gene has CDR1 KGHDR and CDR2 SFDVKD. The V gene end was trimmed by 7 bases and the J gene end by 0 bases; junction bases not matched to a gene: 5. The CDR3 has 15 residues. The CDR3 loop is CATRTGTDSYNEQFF. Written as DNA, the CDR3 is TGTGCCACCAGGACCGGGACAGACTCCTACAATGAGCAGTTCTTC.

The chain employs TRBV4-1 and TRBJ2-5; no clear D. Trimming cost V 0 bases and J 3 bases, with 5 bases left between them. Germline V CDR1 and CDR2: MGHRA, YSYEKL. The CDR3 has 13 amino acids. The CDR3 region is CASSQDLEETQYF. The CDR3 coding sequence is TGCGCCAGCAGCCAAGATCTAGAAGAGACCCAGTACTTC.

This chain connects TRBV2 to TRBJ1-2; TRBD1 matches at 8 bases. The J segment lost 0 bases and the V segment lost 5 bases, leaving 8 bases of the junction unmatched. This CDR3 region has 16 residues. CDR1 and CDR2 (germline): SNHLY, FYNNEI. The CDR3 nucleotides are TGTGCCAGCAGTCTAAGACAGGGGATTTCTAACTATGGCTACACCTTC. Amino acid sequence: CASSLRQGISNYGYTF.

This CDR3 is CASNPGGGYGYTF. The CDR3 DNA reads TGTGCCAGTAACCCCGGAGGAGGGTATGGCTACACCTTC. This chain joins TRBV7-2 and TRBJ1-2; no definite D call. Germline-derived CDR1 and CDR2 are SGHTA and FQGNSA. Between the trimmed V and J ends, which lost 9 bases and 5 bases, there was a span of 16 bases. The CDR3 consists of 13 residues. Full variable domain (rest looked up from reference TRBV7-2 and TRBJ1-2): GAGVSQSPSNKVTEKGKDVELRCDPISGHTALYWYRQSLGQGLEFLIYFQGNSAPDKSGLPSDRFSAERTGGSVSTLTIQRTQQEDSAVYLCASNPGGGYGYTFGSGTRLTVV.

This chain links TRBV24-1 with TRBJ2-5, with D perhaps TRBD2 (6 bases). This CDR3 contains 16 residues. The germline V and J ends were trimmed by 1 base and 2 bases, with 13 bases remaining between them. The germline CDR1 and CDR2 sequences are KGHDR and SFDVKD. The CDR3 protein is CATSDFSMGGQETQYF. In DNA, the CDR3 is TGTGCCACCAGTGATTTTTCCATGGGGGGTCAAGAGACCCAGTACTTC.

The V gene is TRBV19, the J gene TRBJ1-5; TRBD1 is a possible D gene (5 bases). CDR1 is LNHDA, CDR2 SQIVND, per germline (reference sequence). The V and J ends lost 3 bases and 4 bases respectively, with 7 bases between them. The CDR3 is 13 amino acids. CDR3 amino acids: CASSIRGNQPQHF. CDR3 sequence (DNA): TGTGCCAGTAGTATTAGGGGTAATCAGCCCCAGCATTTT.

CDR3 region: CAATGGFGQPQHF. CDR3 sequence (DNA): TGTGCCGCGACAGGGGGTTTCGGTCAGCCCCAGCATTTT. V usage is TRBV6-1 and J usage is TRBJ1-5, with TRBD1 matching over 9 bases. The CDR3 has 13 amino acids. The ends lost 11 bases at V and 6 bases at J; junction bases unmatched: 8. Germline V CDR1 and CDR2: MNHNS, SASEGT.

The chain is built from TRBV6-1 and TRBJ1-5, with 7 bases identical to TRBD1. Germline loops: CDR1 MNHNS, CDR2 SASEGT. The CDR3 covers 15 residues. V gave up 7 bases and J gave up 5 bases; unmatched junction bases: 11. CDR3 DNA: TGTGCCAGCAAATTGGCAACAGGGGTACATCAGCCCCAGCATTTT. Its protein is CASKLATGVHQPQHF.